One T cell receptor (beta chain) is described in this entry. Profiling relied on immunoSEQ multiplex PCR, and the TCRdb table lists in-frame clones only, not all of them. The top ten hold around 10% of the sample, which has roughly 140,000 clones, about 87% seen once. The data are from a study of cytomegalovirus exposure and HLA in healthy donors. The V end was cut by 2 bases, the J end by 9 bases, with 13 bases between. The CDR3 totals 13 residues. Germline assignment: CDR1 SNHLY and CDR2 FYNNEI. Sequencing input: PBMCs. The sequence was collected from a young man in good health and CMV-seropositive. The chain employs TRBV2 and TRBJ1-1; D not resolved. The CDR3 DNA is TGTGCCAGCAGTGAAATGGCTGGCCCAAAAGCTTTCTTT. It is translated as CASSEMAGPKAFF.